Below, 18 T cell receptor beta chains from the same sample are listed, as sequenced in a study of blood T cell repertoires in COVID-19. This table comes from immunoSEQ multiplex PCR, and its TCRdb copy is limited to in-frame clones, with some not included. The table records 200,000 to 300,000 clones, roughly 87% of them present only once. Sample: peripheral blood. The receptors derive from a man in his fifties or sixties who had recovered from COVID-19.

This rearrangement joins TRBV3-1 (or the pseudogene TRBV3-2) to TRBJ1-1; D is unclear. V was cut by 1 base and J by 0 bases, with 9 bases left in between. Germline V CDR1 and CDR2: LGHDT, YNNKEL (reference sequence). The CDR3 is made up of 15 amino acids. CDR3 sequence (DNA): TGTGCCAGCAGCCAAGGGGGAGCTATGAACACTGAAGCTTTCTTT. It specifies CASSQGGAMNTEAFF.

This rearrangement joins TRBV18 to TRBJ1-2; TRBD1 agrees at 9 bases. This CDR3 region has 16 residues. After removal of 4 bases from V and 2 bases from J, the junction contained 8 bases not matched to a gene. Per the germline V gene, CDR1 is KGHSH and CDR2 is LQKENI. Here the CDR3 DNA reads TGTGCCAGCTCACTCGTACACAGGGGGCACAACTATGGCTACACCTTC. Encoded protein: CASSLVHRGHNYGYTF.

The J gene is TRBJ1-1, the V gene TRBV28; D is ambiguous. The CDR3 extends over 12 amino acids. Germline lookup yields CDR1 MDHEN and CDR2 SYDVKM. The ends were cut back, 5 bases at V and 1 base at J, with 5 bases in the middle. CDR3 loop: CASSRQNTEAFF. DNA of the CDR3: TGTGCCAGCAGTCGACAGAACACTGAAGCTTTCTTT.

The chain recombines TRBV11-1 with TRBJ2-5, with D hard to call. Germline V lookup: CDR1 SGHAT, CDR2 FQDESV (reference sequence). The CDR3 is made up of 11 amino acids. The V and J ends lost 3 bases and 4 bases respectively, with 3 bases between them. This CDR3 reads CASSFIETQYF. The CDR3 bases are TGTGCCAGCAGCTTTATAGAGACCCAGTACTTC.

This clone appeared a few times. The V call is TRBV5-1, the J call TRBJ2-7, with 7 bases identical to TRBD2. CDR1 is SGHRS and CDR2 is YFSETQ in the germline V gene. J gave up 0 bases and V 4 bases, and 13 bases lay outside the gene matches. The CDR3 runs to 17 residues. CDR3 region: CASSPGLFGGGSYEQYF. CDR3 nucleotide sequence: TGCGCCAGCAGCCCGGGACTGTTTGGCGGGGGCTCCTACGAGCAGTACTTC.

The chain uses TRBV11-2 and TRBJ2-3, with a tentative D call TRBD1 (7 bases). Between the trimmed V and J ends, which lost 1 base and 4 bases, there was a span of 18 bases. This CDR3 is 17 amino acids long. Germline V gene data show CDR1 as SGHAT and CDR2 as FQNNGV. As DNA, the CDR3 is TGTGCCAGCAGCTTAGGAGGTGGAGGGGGCTTGCCAGATACGCAGTATTTT. Translation gives CASSLGGGGGLPDTQYF.

CDR3 region: CAWSVTTGSPLHF. The DNA for the CDR3 is TGTGCCTGGAGTGTAACCACGGGGTCACCCCTCCACTTT. The V gene is TRBV30, the J gene TRBJ1-6; no clear D gene. This CDR3 is 13 amino acids long. CDR1 and CDR2 from the germline V gene are GTSNPN and SVGIG (reference sequence). The V gene lost 0 bases and the J gene lost 10 bases, with 10 bases spanning the gap.

The chain joins TRBV13 to TRBJ1-1; weak D call: TRBD1 (6 bases). The CDR3 loop spans 14 amino acids. V was clipped by 5 bases and J by 5 bases, with 15 bases between them. Looked up from germline, CDR1 is PRHDT and CDR2 is FYEKMQ (reference sequence). The CDR3 bases are TGTGCCAGCAGCCAACAGGGCATGGGGACTGAAGCTTTCTTT. Residues: CASSQQGMGTEAFF.

DNA for the CDR3: TGCGCCAGCAGCCAAGCAGGGTATACTGGAAACACCATATATTTT. Residues: CASSQAGYTGNTIYF. The J gene is TRBJ1-3, the V gene TRBV4-1; D perhaps matches TRBD1 (5 bases). The V end lost 1 base, the J end lost 2 bases, and 9 bases lay between the germline ends. CDR1 is MGHRA, CDR2 YSYEKL, per germline. The CDR3 has 15 amino acids.

The rearrangement links TRBV19 to TRBJ1-2; 8 nucleotides match TRBD1. The V segment lost 7 bases and the J segment 5 bases; nucleotides outside the gene matches: 9. This CDR3 is built from 14 residues. Per the germline V gene, CDR1 is LNHDA and CDR2 is SQIVND (reference sequence). The CDR3 coding sequence is TGTGCCAGTACCCTCGGACAGGGTTTGTATGGCTACACCTTC. This gives the protein CASTLGQGLYGYTF. Variable domain in full (rest from reference TRBV19 and TRBJ1-2): DGGITQSPKYLFRKEGQNVTLSCEQNLNHDAMYWYRQDPGQGLRLIYYSQIVNDFQKGDIAEGYSVSREKKESFPLTVTSAQKNPTAFYLCASTLGQGLYGYTFGSGTRLTVV.

The table lists this clone with a few counts. The rearrangement uses TRBV6-1 and TRBJ1-6; D might be TRBD1 (6 bases). The CDR3 covers 14 residues. V was pared by 3 bases and J by 10 bases, with 13 bases between. CDR1 is MNHNS and CDR2 is SASEGT in the germline V gene. CDR3 DNA: TGTGCCAGCAGTGAGCGGCTAACAGGGTCACCCCTCCACTTT. The encoded protein is CASSERLTGSPLHF.

V and J are TRBV27 and TRBJ2-1; TRBD2 matches 7 bases. Germline V gene sequence: CDR1 MNHEY, CDR2 SMNVEV (reference sequence). The CDR3 has 16 amino acids. J lost 9 bases, V lost 8 bases, and 19 bases had no gene match. The CDR3 sequence: CASRTAGAGKRGEQFF. The CDR3 DNA reads as TGTGCCAGCCGTACTGCCGGGGCAGGCAAGCGGGGTGAGCAGTTCTTC.

The gene calls are TRBV28 and TRBJ1-5; weak D call: TRBD1 (5 bases). Trimming pared 6 bases from V and 2 bases from J, leaving 17 bases between. The CDR3 is 16 residues long. Germline CDR1 reads MDHEN; CDR2 reads SYDVKM. The CDR3 here is CASSSLSAGGNQPQHF. The DNA of the CDR3 is TGTGCCAGCAGCTCCCTGTCGGCGGGGGGCAATCAGCCCCAGCATTTT.

The chain is built from TRBV18 and TRBJ1-1; 11 bases line up with TRBD1. CDR3 size: 15 residues. CDR1 is KGHSH and CDR2 is LQKENI in the germline V gene. J lost 7 bases, V lost 4 bases, and 8 bases had no gene match. The CDR3 region has the DNA TGTGCCAGCTCACGAGGAGGACAGGGGGCCGTTGAAGCTTTCTTT. Translating it yields CASSRGGQGAVEAFF. The full variable domain, its missing parts supplied by reference TRBV18 and TRBJ1-1, is NAGVMQNPRHLVRRRGQEARLRCSPMKGHSHVYWYRQLPEEGLKFMVYLQKENIIDESGMPKERFSAEFPKEGPSILRIQQVVRGDSAAYFCASSRGGQGAVEAFFGQGTRLTVV.

The chain is built from TRBV2 and TRBJ1-2; 7 nucleotides match TRBD1. The CDR3 covers 13 residues. CDR1 and CDR2 (germline): SNHLY, FYNNEI. Losses at the gene ends were 6 bases for V and 8 bases for J; bases not matched to a gene: 9. The DNA of the CDR3 is TGTGCCAGCAGACCTAGGGGGCTGGACGGCTACACCTTC. As protein: CASRPRGLDGYTF.

This clone is a singleton in its sample. The genes are TRBV11-2 and TRBJ2-1; D gene ambiguous. Trimming took 5 bases from V and 1 from J, leaving 15 bases between them. The germline V gene has CDR1 SGHAT and CDR2 FQNNGV. This CDR3 spans 16 amino acids. The CDR3, as DNA: TGTGCCAGCAGCGAACTCGTTTTTCTTTCCTACAATGAGCAGTTCTTC. Its translation is CASSELVFLSYNEQFF. Full variable domain (missing parts from reference TRBV11-2 and TRBJ2-1): EAGVAQSPRYKIIEKRQSVAFWCNPISGHATLYWYQQILGQGPKLLIQFQNNGVVDDSQLPKDRFSAERLKGVDSTLKIQPAKLEDSAVYLCASSELVFLSYNEQFFGPGTRLTVL.

The gene calls are TRBV30 and TRBJ2-5; TRBD2 might be the D (5 bases). The germline V gene has CDR1 GTSNPN and CDR2 SVGIG (reference sequence). Deletions cut 8 bases from V and 5 bases from J, with 24 bases between. The CDR3 runs to 15 residues. This CDR3 reads CALEGGNSVSETQYF. The CDR3 DNA reads as TGTGCCCTAGAAGGAGGTAACTCTGTTTCGGAGACCCAGTACTTC.

This clone was observed a handful of times. The chain is built from TRBV11-2 and TRBJ2-3, with 7 positions matching TRBD1. CDR1 is SGHAT, CDR2 FQNNGV, per germline. Trimming removed 5 bases from V and 3 bases from J; junction bases left unmatched: 5. The CDR3 spans 14 residues. In DNA form, the CDR3 reads TGTGCCAGCAGCCGTCCGGGACAGACAGATACGCAGTATTTT. This translates into CASSRPGQTDTQYF. Variable domain in full (rest from reference TRBV11-2 and TRBJ2-3): EAGVAQSPRYKIIEKRQSVAFWCNPISGHATLYWYQQILGQGPKLLIQFQNNGVVDDSQLPKDRFSAERLKGVDSTLKIQPAKLEDSAVYLCASSRPGQTDTQYFGPGTRLTVL.